These T cell receptor beta chains were read from a single sample in a study of cytomegalovirus exposure and HLA in healthy donors. The assay was immunoSEQ multiplex PCR, and TCRdb's table has in-frame clones only and misses some. With approximately 58,000 clones in the sample, the ten largest clones hold 8% to 13%. Material: PBMCs. The receptors shown here come from a woman aged 45-65 years in good health and CMV-seropositive. The CDR3 runs from the conserved cysteine through the conserved F or W. The D gene is left open where the match is weak.

v_gene	j_gene	d_gene	len	CDR3aa	CDR3nt
TRBV11-2	TRBJ2-2	.	13	CASSLGLTGELFF	TGTGCCAGCAGCTTAGGTCTGACCGGGGAGCTGTTTTTT
TRBV28	TRBJ1-2	TRBD1	15	CASRGTDRLWYGYTF	TGTGCCAGCAGGGGGACGGACAGGCTTTGGTATGGCTACACCTTC
TRBV6-9	TRBJ2-7	TRBD1	14	CASSSDRGLSEQYF	TGTGCCAGCAGTTCCGACAGGGGATTGAGCGAGCAGTACTTC
TRBV5-4	TRBJ1-5	TRBD1	13	CASSWDRDQPQHF	TGTGCCAGCAGCTGGGACAGGGATCAGCCCCAGCATTTT
TRBV30	TRBJ2-6	.	15	CAWSRDNSGANVLTF	TGTGCCTGGAGTAGAGATAACTCTGGGGCCAACGTCCTGACTTTC
TRBV4-2	TRBJ2-1	.	14	CASSQEARYNEQFF	TGTGCCAGCAGCCAAGAGGCCAGATACAATGAGCAGTTCTTC
TRBV6-6	TRBJ1-3	.	16	CASSYSGTSSGNTIYF	TGTGCCAGCAGTTACTCTGGGACATCCTCTGGAAACACCATATATTTT
TRBV27	TRBJ1-5	TRBD1	16	CASRPSDRDGNQPQHF	TGTGCCAGCAGACCATCGGACAGGGATGGAAATCAGCCCCAGCATTTT
TRBV25-1	TRBJ2-1	.	14	CASSEWAVEGEQFF	TGTGCCAGCAGTGAATGGGCAGTAGAAGGTGAGCAGTTCTTC
TRBV5-1	TRBJ2-2	.	13	CASSPVETGELFF	TGCGCCAGCAGTCCTGTAGAGACCGGGGAGCTGTTTTTT
TRBV7-9	TRBJ2-7	TRBD1	14	CASSRQGFGYEQYF	TGTGCCAGCAGCCGACAGGGATTCGGCTACGAGCAGTACTTC
TRBV4-1	TRBJ2-6	.	17	CASSQPGLAVGANVLTF	TGCGCCAGCAGCCAGCCAGGGTTAGCGGTTGGGGCCAACGTCCTGACTTTC
TRBV28	TRBJ1-1	.	13	CASSLGDRTEAFF	TGTGCCAGCAGTTTAGGAGATAGGACTGAAGCTTTCTTT
TRBV7-2	TRBJ2-7	TRBD1	15	CASSFQGTGGGEQYF	TGTGCCAGCAGCTTTCAGGGGACAGGGGGAGGGGAGCAGTACTTC
TRBV2	TRBJ1-5	.	12	CASSDSNQPQHF	TGTGCCAGCAGTGACAGTAATCAGCCCCAGCATTTT
TRBV6-6	TRBJ2-5	TRBD1	15	CASSYGQGVGETQYF	TGTGCCAGCAGTTACGGTCAGGGGGTCGGAGAGACCCAGTACTTC
TRBV28	TRBJ1-3	.	14	CASNRGGSGNTIYF	TGTGCCAGCAATAGAGGGGGCTCTGGAAACACCATATATTTT
TRBV6-5	TRBJ2-2	TRBD1	16	CASSYSWTGEGGELFF	TGTGCCAGCAGTTACTCGTGGACAGGGGAAGGCGGGGAGCTGTTTTTT
TRBV2	TRBJ2-5	TRBD1	14	CASSPDRGRETQYF	TGTGCCAGCAGCCCCGACAGGGGGCGAGAGACCCAGTACTTC
TRBV18	TRBJ2-1	TRBD2	15	CASSPVIAGENEQFF	TGTGCCAGCTCACCAGTAATAGCGGGAGAGAATGAGCAGTTCTTC
TRBV28	TRBJ1-1	TRBD1	12	CAIYRGGTEAFF	TGTGCCATTTACAGGGGAGGAACTGAAGCTTTCTTT
TRBV30	TRBJ2-7	.	16	CAWSVGVGRAAYEQYF	TGTGCCTGGAGTGTAGGGGTCGGCAGGGCGGCCTACGAGCAGTACTTC
TRBV10-1	TRBJ1-5	.	13	CASSEAGNQPQHF	TGCGCCAGCAGTGAGGCCGGGAATCAGCCCCAGCATTTT
TRBV7-9	TRBJ1-6	.	15	CASRSSSSYNSPLHF	TGTGCCAGCAGGTCCTCGAGCTCCTATAATTCACCCCTCCACTTT
TRBV6-1	TRBJ1-2	.	12	CASGERDYGYTF	TGTGCCAGTGGAGAGAGGGATTATGGCTACACCTTC
TRBV5-4	TRBJ2-2	.	12	CASSFSAGELFF	TGTGCCAGCAGCTTCTCGGCCGGGGAGCTGTTTTTT
TRBV6-1	TRBJ1-5	TRBD1	14	CASRRGQGGQPQHF	TGTGCCAGCAGGCGGGGACAGGGCGGACAGCCCCAGCATTTT
TRBV9	TRBJ2-3	.	16	CASSVGLAPYTDTQYF	TGTGCCAGCAGCGTCGGGCTAGCCCCTTACACAGATACGCAGTATTTT
TRBV6-6	TRBJ1-2	TRBD1	14	CASSTRTGVDGYTF	TGTGCCAGCAGTACCCGGACAGGGGTCGATGGCTACACCTTC
TRBV10-1	TRBJ2-5	.	14	CASSESVAGETQYF	TGCGCCAGCAGTGAGTCAGTGGCTGGAGAGACCCAGTACTTC
TRBV7-6	TRBJ1-4	.	13	CASSLAWGEKLFF	TGTGCCAGCAGCTTAGCGTGGGGCGAAAAACTGTTTTTT
TRBV5-1	TRBJ2-2	.	15	CASSLAVANTGELFF	TGCGCCAGCAGCTTGGCGGTGGCGAACACCGGGGAGCTGTTTTTT
TRBV30	TRBJ2-1	TRBD1	10	CAHWTGKQFF	TGTGCCCATTGGACAGGAAAGCAGTTCTTC
TRBV28	TRBJ2-3	TRBD2	15	CASSPQREVTDTQYF	TGTGCCAGCAGCCCCCAGCGGGAGGTCACAGATACGCAGTATTTT
TRBV9	TRBJ2-6	.	18	CASSVRDPGSSGANVLTF	TGTGCCAGCAGCGTCCGGGACCCCGGGAGCTCTGGGGCCAACGTCCTGACTTTC
TRBV6-5	TRBJ2-7	.	15	CASSYDPGHHYEQYF	TGTGCCAGCAGTTACGACCCGGGACATCACTACGAGCAGTACTTC
TRBV9	TRBJ1-2	.	14	CASSAQLVDSGYTF	TGTGCCAGCAGCGCACAGCTTGTAGATTCTGGCTACACCTTC
TRBV18	TRBJ2-2	.	15	CASSHRKGGTGELFF	TGTGCCAGCTCACATCGAAAAGGGGGCACCGGGGAGCTGTTTTTT
TRBV28	TRBJ2-7	.	16	CASSLSGRPFSYEQYF	TGTGCCAGCAGTTTGTCTGGGAGGCCGTTCTCCTACGAGCAGTACTTC
TRBV5-4	TRBJ2-5	TRBD2	16	CASSSVGAGGGETQYF	TGTGCCAGCAGTTCTGTTGGGGCGGGAGGGGGAGAGACCCAGTACTTC
TRBV14	TRBJ2-3	.	13	CASSLQGIDTQYF	TGTGCCAGCAGCCTTCAGGGCATAGATACGCAGTATTTT
TRBV28	TRBJ2-1	.	15	CASRNQVGSYNEQFF	TGTGCCAGCAGGAATCAGGTCGGCTCCTACAATGAGCAGTTCTTC
TRBV4-2	TRBJ1-2	.	15	CASSQVIGGNYGYTF	TGTGCCAGCAGCCAAGTTATCGGGGGTAACTATGGCTACACCTTC
TRBV5-6	TRBJ1-3	.	14	CASSFPGSGNTIYF	TGTGCCAGCAGCTTCCCAGGGTCTGGAAACACCATATATTTT
TRBV27	TRBJ2-7	TRBD2	14	CASRGTSGRREQYF	TGTGCCAGCAGGGGGACTAGCGGGAGACGGGAGCAGTACTTC
TRBV18	TRBJ2-7	.	13	CASSPGRDYEQYF	TGTGCCAGCTCACCGGGCAGGGACTACGAGCAGTACTTC
TRBV5-1	TRBJ1-2	TRBD1	14	CASSLTGANYGYTF	TGCGCCAGCAGCTTAACAGGGGCAAACTATGGCTACACCTTC
TRBV29-1	TRBJ1-1	TRBD1	17	CSVEATGWFDMNTEAFF	TGCAGCGTTGAAGCGACAGGGTGGTTTGATATGAACACTGAAGCTTTCTTT
TRBV5-5	TRBJ1-5	.	14	CASSLLSPNQPQHF	TGTGCCAGCAGCCTCCTTAGTCCCAATCAGCCCCAGCATTTT
TRBV6-5	TRBJ1-2	.	16	CASSYLGGREGYGYTF	TGTGCCAGCAGTTACCTGGGCGGCAGGGAAGGATATGGCTACACCTTC
TRBV6-5	TRBJ1-3	.	14	CASRRQGSGNTIYF	TGTGCCAGCAGGCGTCAGGGTTCTGGAAACACCATATATTTT
TRBV9	TRBJ2-7	TRBD2	15	CASSVASGFSYEQYF	TGTGCCAGCAGCGTGGCTAGCGGATTCTCCTACGAGCAGTACTTC
TRBV5-1	TRBJ1-1	TRBD1	16	CASRLTGTGGSVEAFF	TGCGCCAGCAGACTAACTGGGACAGGGGGCTCGGTTGAAGCTTTCTTT
TRBV4-3	TRBJ2-7	TRBD1	15	CASSQSGQGAEEQYF	TGCGCCAGCAGCCAATCCGGACAGGGGGCGGAAGAGCAGTACTTC
TRBV28	TRBJ1-1	.	15	CASMPGALTPTEAFF	TGTGCCAGTATGCCGGGAGCTCTGACCCCCACTGAAGCTTTCTTT
TRBV5-6	TRBJ1-1	TRBD1	14	CASSFTTGGTEAFF	TGTGCCAGCAGCTTCACGACAGGGGGCACTGAAGCTTTCTTT
TRBV19	TRBJ2-2	TRBD1	16	CASSRSGTGVAGELFF	TGTGCCAGTAGTAGAAGTGGGACAGGGGTAGCCGGGGAGCTGTTTTTT
TRBV6-5	TRBJ1-1	TRBD1	14	CASSPGTGPPEAFF	TGTGCCAGCAGTCCAGGGACAGGTCCGCCTGAAGCTTTCTTT
TRBV15	TRBJ2-6	TRBD2	18	CATSRTSGSGPGANVLTF	TGTGCCACCAGCAGAACTAGCGGGAGCGGCCCTGGGGCCAACGTCCTGACTTTC
TRBV5-1	TRBJ1-4	TRBD1	14	CASKGGSSNEKLFF	TGCGCCAGCAAAGGGGGCAGCTCTAATGAAAAACTGTTTTTT